The sequence of this T cell receptor (beta chain) was determined in a study of monozygotic twins with inflammatory bowel disease. Study-level findings and limits: IBD patients exhibited fewer clonotypes shared with other individuals than healthy twins, particularly with disease activity. Twin pairs that were concordant did not differ from discordant pairs in repertoire similarity, possibly from limited power.

The CDR3 is 14 amino acids. Germline values: CDR1 MGHRA, CDR2 YSYEKL. Eight reactions per sample, run separately, yielded cDNA. Added by template switching were UMIs that each held a 6-nucleotide sample barcode. Reanalyzing the 5' RACE reads, TCRdb keeps one entry per CDR3 protein, without DNA. The sample holds around 380,000 distinct CDR3 sequences. About this clonotype itself: The antigen is undetermined.

The specimen sequenced was blood. This chain links TRBV4-1 with TRBJ1-3. This clonotype was sampled from a human donor with ulcerative colitis or Crohn's disease, or a healthy co-twin of an affected twin (not recorded which). The CDR3 here is CASSQDTATNTIYF.